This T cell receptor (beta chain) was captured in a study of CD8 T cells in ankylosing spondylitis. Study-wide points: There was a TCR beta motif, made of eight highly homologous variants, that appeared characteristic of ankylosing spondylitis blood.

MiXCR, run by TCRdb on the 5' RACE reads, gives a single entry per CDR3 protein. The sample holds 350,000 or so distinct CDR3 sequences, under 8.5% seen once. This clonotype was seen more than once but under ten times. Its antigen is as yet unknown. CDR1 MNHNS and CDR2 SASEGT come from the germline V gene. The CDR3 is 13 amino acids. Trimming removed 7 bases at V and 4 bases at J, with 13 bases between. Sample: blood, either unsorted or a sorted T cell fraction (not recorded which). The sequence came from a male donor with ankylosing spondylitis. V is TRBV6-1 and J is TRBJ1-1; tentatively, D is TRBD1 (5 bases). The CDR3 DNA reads TGTGCCAGCAATCAGGGACGGCCCACTGAAGCTTTCTTT. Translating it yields CASNQGRPTEAFF.